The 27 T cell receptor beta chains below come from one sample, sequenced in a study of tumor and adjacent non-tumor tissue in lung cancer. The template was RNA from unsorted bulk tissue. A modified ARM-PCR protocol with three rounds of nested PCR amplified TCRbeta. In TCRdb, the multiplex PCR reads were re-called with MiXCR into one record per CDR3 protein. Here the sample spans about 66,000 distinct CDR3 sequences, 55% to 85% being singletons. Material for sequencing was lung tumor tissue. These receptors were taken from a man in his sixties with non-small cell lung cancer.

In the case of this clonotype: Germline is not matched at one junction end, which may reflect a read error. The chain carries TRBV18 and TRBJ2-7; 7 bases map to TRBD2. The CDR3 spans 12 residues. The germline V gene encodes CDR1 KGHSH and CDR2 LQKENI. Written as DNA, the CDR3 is TGTACCAGCTCGGGGGGAGGCGGCGAGCAGTACTTC. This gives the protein CTSSGGGGEQYF.

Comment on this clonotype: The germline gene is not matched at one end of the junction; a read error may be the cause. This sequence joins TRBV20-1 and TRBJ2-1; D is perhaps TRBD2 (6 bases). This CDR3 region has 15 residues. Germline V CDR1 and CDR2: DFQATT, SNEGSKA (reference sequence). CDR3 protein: CSARDRDWGYIEQFF. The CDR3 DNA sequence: TGCAGTGCTAGGGACCGGGACTGGGGCTACATTGAGCAGTTCTTC.

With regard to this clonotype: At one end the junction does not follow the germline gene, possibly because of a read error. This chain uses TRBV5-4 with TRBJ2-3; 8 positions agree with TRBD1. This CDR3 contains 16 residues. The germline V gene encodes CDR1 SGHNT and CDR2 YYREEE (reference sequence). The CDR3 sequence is CASSPGQGSGTVTQYF. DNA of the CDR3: TGTGCCAGTAGCCCCGGACAGGGTTCGGGGACAGTTACGCAGTATTTT.

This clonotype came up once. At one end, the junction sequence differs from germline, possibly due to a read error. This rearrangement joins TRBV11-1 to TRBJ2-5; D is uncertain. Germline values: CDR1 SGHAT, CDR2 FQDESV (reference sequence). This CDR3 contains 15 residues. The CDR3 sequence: CASRTRAVGKETRYF. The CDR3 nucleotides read TGTGCCAGCAGGACCCGGGCCGTCGGTAAAGAGACCCGGTACTTC.

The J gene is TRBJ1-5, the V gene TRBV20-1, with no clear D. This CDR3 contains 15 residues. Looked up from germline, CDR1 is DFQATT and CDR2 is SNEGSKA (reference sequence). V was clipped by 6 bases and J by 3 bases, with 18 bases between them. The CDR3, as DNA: TGCAGTGCGGAAATTCCCCTCCACATCAATCAGCCCCAGCATTTT. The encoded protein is CSAEIPLHINQPQHF.

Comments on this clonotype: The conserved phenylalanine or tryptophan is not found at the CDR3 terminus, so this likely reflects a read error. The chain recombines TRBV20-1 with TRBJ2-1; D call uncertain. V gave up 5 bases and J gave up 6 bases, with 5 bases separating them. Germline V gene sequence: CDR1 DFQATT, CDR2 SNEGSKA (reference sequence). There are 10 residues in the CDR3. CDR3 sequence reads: CSAVGNEQFY. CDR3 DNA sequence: TGCAGTGCTGTTGGCAATGAGCAGTTCTAC.

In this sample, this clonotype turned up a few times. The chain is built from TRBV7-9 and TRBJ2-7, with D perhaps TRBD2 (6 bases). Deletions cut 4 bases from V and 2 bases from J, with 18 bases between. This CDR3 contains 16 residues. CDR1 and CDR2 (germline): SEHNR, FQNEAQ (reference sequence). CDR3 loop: CASSSLTSRIPYEQYF. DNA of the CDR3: TGTGCCAGCAGCTCTCTCACTAGCCGCATCCCCTACGAGCAGTACTTC.

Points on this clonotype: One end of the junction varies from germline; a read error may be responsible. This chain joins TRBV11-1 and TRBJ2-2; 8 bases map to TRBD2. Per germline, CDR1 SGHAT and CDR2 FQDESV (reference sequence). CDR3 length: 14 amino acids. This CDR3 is CANSLASGTGELFF. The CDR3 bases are TGTGCCAACAGCTTAGCTAGCGGGACCGGGGAGCTGTTTTTT.

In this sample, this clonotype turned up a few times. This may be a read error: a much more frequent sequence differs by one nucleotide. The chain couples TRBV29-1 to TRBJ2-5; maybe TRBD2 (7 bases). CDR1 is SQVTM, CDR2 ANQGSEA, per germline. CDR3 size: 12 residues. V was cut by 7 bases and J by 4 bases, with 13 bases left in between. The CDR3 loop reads CSEGGKGETQYF. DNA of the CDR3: TGCAGCGAGGGGGGGAAGGGAGAGACCCAGTACTTC. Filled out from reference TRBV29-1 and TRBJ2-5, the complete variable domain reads SAVISQKPSRDICQRGTSLTIQCQVDSQVTMMFWYRQQPGQSLTLIATANQGSEATYESGFVIDKFPISRPNLTFSTLTVSNMSPEDSSIYLCSEGGKGETQYFGPGTRLLVL.

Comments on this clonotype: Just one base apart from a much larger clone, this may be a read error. CDR3 loop: CACRQGGNYGYTF. The CDR3 DNA reads TGTGCCTGCCGACAGGGGGGTAACTATGGCTACACCTTC. The chain links TRBV28 to TRBJ1-2; 9 nucleotides match TRBD1. This CDR3 has 13 amino acids. V shed 11 bases, J shed 1 base, and the junction held 5 bases outside the gene matches. Germline V CDR1 and CDR2: MDHEN, SYDVKM.

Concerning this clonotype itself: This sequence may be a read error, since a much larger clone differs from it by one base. This CDR3 reads CASSYSSGGPHEQYF. The CDR3 DNA reads as TGTGCCAGCAGTTACTCGTCGGGAGGGCCCCACGAGCAGTACTTC. This rearrangement joins TRBV6-5 to TRBJ2-7; 8 nucleotides align to TRBD2. This CDR3 has 15 residues. Germline CDR1 and CDR2: MNHEY and SVGAGI. After removal of 0 bases from V and 5 bases from J, the junction contained 6 bases not matched to a gene.

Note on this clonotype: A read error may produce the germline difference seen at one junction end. In nucleotides, the CDR3 is TGTAGCGTCGGTGAAGGCGAGAGCACTGAAGCTTTCTTT. Protein product: CSVGEGESTEAFF. The chain has TRBV29-1 and TRBJ1-1; no reliable D call. The germline V gene has CDR1 SQVTM and CDR2 ANQGSEA. CDR3 size: 13 residues.

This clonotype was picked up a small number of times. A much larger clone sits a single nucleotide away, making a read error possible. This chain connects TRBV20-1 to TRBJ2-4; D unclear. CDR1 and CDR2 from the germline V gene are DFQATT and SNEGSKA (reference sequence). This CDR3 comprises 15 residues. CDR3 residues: CSAGDVTVAKKIQYF. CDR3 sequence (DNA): TGCAGTGCTGGAGATGTGACTGTAGCCAAAAAAATTCAGTACTTC.

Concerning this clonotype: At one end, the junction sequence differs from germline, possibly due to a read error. The CDR3 reads CTTSDFVQGEVIQYF. CDR3 nucleotide sequence: TGTACCACCAGTGATTTTGTACAGGGAGAGGTCATTCAGTACTTC. The rearrangement joins TRBV24-1 to TRBJ2-4, with a weak D call TRBD1 (6 bases). The CDR3 runs to 15 residues. Germline V gives CDR1 KGHDR, CDR2 SFDVKD.

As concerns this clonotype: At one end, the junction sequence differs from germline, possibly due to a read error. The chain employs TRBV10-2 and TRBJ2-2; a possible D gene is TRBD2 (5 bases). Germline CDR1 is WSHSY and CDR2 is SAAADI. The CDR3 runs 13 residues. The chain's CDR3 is CASRARSSGEPFF. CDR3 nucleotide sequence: TGTGCCAGCAGAGCCCGGTCTTCCGGGGAGCCGTTTTTT.

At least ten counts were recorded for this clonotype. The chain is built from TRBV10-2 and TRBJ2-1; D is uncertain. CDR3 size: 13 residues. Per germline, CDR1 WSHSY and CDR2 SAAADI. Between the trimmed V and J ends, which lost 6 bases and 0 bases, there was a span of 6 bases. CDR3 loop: CASSRSSYNEQFF. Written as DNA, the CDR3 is TGCGCCAGCAGCCGGAGCTCCTACAATGAGCAGTTCTTC.

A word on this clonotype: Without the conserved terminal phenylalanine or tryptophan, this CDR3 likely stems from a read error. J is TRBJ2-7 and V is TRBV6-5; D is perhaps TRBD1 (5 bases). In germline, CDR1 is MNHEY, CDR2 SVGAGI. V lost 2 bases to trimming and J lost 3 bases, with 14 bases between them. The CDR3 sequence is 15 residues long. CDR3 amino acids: CASSYGAEQVYEQYI. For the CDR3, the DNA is TGTGCCAGCAGTTACGGGGCTGAACAGGTCTACGAGCAGTACATC.

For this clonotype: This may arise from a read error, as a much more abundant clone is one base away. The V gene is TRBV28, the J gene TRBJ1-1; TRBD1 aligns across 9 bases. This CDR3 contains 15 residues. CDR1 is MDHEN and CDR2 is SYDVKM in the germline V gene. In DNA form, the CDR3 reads TGTGCCAACAGTCTCCCAGGACAGGGGTCCACTGAAGCTTTCTTT. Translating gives CANSLPGQGSTEAFF.

This CDR3 reads CAGNESEGEGNEQFF. In nucleotides, the CDR3 is TGCGCCGGCAATGAGTCTGAGGGGGAGGGTAATGAGCAGTTCTTC. The V gene is TRBV10-2, the J gene TRBJ2-1, with a tentative D call TRBD2 (7 bases). The CDR3 covers 15 residues. Germline loops: CDR1 WSHSY, CDR2 SAAADI. V was shortened by 11 bases and J by 7 bases, with 24 bases between the two germline ends.

The CDR3 bases are TGCGCCGGCGGGAGAGACCCCCAAAGGAGTGAACAGTTCTTC. It encodes CAGGRDPQRSEQFF. This sequence joins TRBV10-1 and TRBJ2-1, with 7 bases fitting TRBD2. J was trimmed by 13 bases and V by 11 bases; bases with no gene match: 20. Germline lookup yields CDR1 WNHNN and CDR2 SYGVQD (reference sequence). The CDR3 runs 14 residues.

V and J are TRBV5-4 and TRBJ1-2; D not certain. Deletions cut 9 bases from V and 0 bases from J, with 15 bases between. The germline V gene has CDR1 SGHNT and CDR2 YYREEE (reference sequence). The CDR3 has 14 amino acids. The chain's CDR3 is CAKRHDRSNYGYTF. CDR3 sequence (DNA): TGTGCCAAGAGGCACGACCGGTCTAACTATGGCTACACCTTC.

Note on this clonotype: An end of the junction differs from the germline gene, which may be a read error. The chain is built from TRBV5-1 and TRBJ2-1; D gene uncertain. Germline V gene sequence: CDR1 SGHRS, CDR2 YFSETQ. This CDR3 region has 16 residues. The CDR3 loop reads CASSFGSRSSHNVQFF. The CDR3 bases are TGCGCCAGCAGCTTTGGTAGCAGAAGCTCCCACAATGTGCAGTTCTTT.

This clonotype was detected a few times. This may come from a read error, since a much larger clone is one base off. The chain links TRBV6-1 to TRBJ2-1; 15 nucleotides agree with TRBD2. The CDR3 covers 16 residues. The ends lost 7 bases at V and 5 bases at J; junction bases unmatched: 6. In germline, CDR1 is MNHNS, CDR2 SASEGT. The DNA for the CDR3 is TGTGCCAGCAATGAGGGACTAGCGGGAGGCAACAATGAGCAGTTCTTC. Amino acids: CASNEGLAGGNNEQFF.

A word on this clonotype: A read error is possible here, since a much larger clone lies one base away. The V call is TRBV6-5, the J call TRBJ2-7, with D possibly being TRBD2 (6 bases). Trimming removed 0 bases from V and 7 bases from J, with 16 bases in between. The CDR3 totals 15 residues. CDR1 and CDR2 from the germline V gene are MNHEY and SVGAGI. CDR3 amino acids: CASSYSRRDKEEQYF. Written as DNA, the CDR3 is TGTGCCAGCAGTTACTCGAGGCGGGATAAGGAAGAGCAGTACTTC.

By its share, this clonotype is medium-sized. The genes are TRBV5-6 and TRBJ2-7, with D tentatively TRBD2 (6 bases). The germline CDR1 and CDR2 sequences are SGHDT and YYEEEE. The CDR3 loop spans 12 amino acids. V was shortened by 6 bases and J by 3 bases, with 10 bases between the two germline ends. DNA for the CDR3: TGTGCCAGCACCGGCGGGATCTACGAGCAGTACTTC. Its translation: CASTGGIYEQYF.

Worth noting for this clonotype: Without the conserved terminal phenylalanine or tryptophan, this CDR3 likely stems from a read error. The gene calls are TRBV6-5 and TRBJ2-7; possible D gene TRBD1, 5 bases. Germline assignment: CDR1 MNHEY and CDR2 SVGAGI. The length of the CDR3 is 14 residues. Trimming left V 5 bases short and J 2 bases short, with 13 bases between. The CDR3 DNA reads TGTGCCAGCAGTCGACCAGACAGACCCTACGAGCAGTACTAC. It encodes CASSRPDRPYEQYY.

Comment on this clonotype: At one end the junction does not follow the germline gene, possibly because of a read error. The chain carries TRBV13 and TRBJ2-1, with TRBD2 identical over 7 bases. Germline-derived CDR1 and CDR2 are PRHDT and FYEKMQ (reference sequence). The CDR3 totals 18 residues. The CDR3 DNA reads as TGTGTCAGCAGCCCGGGACTACTCGACCGCAGCTCCAACAATGAGCAGTTCTTC. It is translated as CVSSPGLLDRSSNNEQFF. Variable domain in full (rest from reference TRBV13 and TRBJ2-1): AAGVIQSPRHLIKEKRETATLKCYPIPRHDTVYWYQQGPGQDPQFLISFYEKMQSDKGSIPDRFSAQQFSDYHSELNMSSLELGDSALYFCVSSPGLLDRSSNNEQFFGPGTRLTVL.